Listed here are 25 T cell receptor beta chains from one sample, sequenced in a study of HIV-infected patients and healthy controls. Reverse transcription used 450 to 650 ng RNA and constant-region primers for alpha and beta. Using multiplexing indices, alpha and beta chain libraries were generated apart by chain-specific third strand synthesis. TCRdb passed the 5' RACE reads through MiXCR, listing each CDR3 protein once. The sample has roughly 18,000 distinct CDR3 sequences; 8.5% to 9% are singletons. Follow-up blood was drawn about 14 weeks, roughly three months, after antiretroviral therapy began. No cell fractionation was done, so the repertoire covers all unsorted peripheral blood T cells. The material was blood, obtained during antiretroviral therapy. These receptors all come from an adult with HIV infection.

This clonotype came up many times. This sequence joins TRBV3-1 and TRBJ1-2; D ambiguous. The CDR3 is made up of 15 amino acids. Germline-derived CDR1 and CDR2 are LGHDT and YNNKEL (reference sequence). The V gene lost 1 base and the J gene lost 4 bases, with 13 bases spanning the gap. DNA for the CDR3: TGTGCCAGCAGCCAAGCGGGATCGGGGTCCTATGGCTACACCTTC. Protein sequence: CASSQAGSGSYGYTF.

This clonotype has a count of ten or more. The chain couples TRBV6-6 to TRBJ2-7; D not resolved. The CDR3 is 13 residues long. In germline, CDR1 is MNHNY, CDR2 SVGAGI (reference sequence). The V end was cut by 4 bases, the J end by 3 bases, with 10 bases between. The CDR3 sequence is CASSLRADYEQYF. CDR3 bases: TGTGCCAGCAGTTTACGGGCCGACTACGAGCAGTACTTC.

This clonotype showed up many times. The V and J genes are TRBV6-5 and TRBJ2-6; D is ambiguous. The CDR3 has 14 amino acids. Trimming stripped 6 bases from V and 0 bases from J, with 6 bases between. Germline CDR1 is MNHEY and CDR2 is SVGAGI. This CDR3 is CASSVDSGANVLTF. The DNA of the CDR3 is TGTGCCAGCAGCGTGGACTCTGGGGCCAACGTCCTGACTTTC.

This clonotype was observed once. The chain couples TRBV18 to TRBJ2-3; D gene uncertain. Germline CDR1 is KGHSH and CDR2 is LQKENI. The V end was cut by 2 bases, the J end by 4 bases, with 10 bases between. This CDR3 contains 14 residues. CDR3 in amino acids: CASSPASESDTQYF. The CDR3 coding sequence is TGTGCCAGCTCACCAGCCTCGGAATCAGATACGCAGTATTTT. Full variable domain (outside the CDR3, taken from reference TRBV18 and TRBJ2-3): NAGVMQNPRHLVRRRGQEARLRCSPMKGHSHVYWYRQLPEEGLKFMVYLQKENIIDESGMPKERFSAEFPKEGPSILRIQQVVRGDSAAYFCASSPASESDTQYFGPGTRLTVL.

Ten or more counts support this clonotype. The CDR3, as DNA: TGCAGCGTGCAGTCCAGTTCAGGATCACCCCTCCACTTT. As protein: CSVQSSSGSPLHF. The chain couples TRBV29-1 to TRBJ1-6, with D unclear. The germline V and J ends were trimmed by 6 bases and 10 bases, with 16 bases remaining between them. The CDR3 has 13 amino acids. The germline V gene encodes CDR1 SQVTM and CDR2 ANQGSEA.

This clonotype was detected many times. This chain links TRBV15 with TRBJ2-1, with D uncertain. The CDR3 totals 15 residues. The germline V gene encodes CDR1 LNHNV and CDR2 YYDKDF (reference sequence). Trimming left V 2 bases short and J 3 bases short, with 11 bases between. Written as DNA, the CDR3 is TGTGCCACCAGCAGATCGTACACGAACTACAATGAGCAGTTCTTC. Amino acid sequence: CATSRSYTNYNEQFF.

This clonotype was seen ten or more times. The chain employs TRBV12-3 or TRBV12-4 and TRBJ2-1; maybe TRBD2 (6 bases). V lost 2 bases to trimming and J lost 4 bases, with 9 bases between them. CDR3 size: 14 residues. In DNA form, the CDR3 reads TGTGCCAGCAGTTTAAGGGACTCTTACAATGAGCAGTTCTTC. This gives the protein CASSLRDSYNEQFF.

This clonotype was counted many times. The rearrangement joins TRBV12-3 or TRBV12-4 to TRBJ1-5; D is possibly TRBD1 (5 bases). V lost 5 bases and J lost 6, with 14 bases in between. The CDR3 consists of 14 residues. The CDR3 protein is CASSAPGKGQPQHF. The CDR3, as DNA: TGTGCCAGCAGTGCACCAGGGAAAGGTCAGCCCCAGCATTTT.

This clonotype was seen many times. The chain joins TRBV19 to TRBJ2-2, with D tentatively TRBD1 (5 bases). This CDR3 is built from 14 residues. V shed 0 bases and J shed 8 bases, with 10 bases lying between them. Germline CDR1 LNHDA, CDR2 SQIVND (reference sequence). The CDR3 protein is CASSIDYRSGELFF. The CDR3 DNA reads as TGTGCCAGTAGTATAGATTACAGGTCTGGGGAGCTGTTTTTT.

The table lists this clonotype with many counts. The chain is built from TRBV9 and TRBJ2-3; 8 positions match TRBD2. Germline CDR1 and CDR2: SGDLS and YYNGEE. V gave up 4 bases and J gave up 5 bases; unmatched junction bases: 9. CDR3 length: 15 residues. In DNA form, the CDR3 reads TGTGCCAGCAGCCCTCGGGGGGGCGCGGGAGATACGCAGTATTTT. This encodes CASSPRGGAGDTQYF.

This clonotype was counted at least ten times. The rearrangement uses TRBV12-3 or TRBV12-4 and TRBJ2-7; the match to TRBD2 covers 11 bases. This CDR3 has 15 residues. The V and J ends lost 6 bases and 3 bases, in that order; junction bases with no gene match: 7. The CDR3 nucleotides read TGTGCCAGCAGCCCCGGACTAGCGGGCCACTACGAGCAGTACTTC. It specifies CASSPGLAGHYEQYF.

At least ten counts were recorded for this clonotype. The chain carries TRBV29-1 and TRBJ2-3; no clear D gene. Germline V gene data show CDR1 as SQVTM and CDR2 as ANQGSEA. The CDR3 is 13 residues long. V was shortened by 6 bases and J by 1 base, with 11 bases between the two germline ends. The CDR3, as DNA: TGCAGCGTCACCTACGTCGGCACAGATACGCAGTATTTT. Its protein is CSVTYVGTDTQYF.

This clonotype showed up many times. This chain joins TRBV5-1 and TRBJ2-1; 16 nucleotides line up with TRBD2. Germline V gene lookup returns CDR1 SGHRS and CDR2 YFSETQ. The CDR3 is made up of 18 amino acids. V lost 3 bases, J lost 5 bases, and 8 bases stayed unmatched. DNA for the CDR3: TGCGCCAGCAGCTATTCCGGGACTAGCGGGGGGGGGAACAATGAGCAGTTCTTC. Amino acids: CASSYSGTSGGGNNEQFF.

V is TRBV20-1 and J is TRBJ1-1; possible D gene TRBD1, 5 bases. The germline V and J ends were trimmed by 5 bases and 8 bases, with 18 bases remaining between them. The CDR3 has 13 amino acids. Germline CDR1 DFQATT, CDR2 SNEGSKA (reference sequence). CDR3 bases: TGCAGTGCTTTAGACGGGGGAAAGGAGGAAGCTTTCTTT. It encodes CSALDGGKEEAFF.

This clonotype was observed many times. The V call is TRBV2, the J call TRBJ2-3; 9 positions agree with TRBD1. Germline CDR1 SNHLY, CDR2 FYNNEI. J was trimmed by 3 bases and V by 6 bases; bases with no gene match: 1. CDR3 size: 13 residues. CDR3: CASRGQGTDTQYF. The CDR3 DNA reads TGTGCCAGCAGGGGACAGGGAACAGATACGCAGTATTTT. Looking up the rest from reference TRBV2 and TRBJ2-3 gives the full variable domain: EPEVTQTPSHQVTQMGQEVILRCVPISNHLYFYWYRQILGQKVEFLVSFYNNEISEKSEIFDDQFSVERPDGSNFTLKIRSTKLEDSAMYFCASRGQGTDTQYFGPGTRLTVL.

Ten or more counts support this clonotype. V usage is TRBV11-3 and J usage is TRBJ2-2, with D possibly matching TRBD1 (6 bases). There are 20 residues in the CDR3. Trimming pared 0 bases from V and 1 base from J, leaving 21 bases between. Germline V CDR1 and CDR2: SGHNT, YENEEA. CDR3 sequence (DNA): TGTGCCAGCAGCTTAGAGGTTCTGGGTCCCCAGACAGGGAACACCGGGGAGCTGTTTTTT. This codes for CASSLEVLGPQTGNTGELFF.

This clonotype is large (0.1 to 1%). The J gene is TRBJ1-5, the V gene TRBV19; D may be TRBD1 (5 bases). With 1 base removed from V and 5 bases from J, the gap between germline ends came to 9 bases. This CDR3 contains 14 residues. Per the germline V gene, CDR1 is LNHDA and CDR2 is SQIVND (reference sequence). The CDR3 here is CASSIAGSYQPQHF. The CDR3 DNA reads TGTGCCAGTAGTATAGCAGGGAGTTATCAGCCCCAGCATTTT.

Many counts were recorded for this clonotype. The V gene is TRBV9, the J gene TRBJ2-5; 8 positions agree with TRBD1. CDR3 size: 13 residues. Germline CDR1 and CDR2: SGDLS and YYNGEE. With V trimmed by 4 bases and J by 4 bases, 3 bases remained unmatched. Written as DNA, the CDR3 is TGTGCCAGCAGCCCGGACAGGGCAGAGACCCAGTACTTC. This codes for CASSPDRAETQYF.

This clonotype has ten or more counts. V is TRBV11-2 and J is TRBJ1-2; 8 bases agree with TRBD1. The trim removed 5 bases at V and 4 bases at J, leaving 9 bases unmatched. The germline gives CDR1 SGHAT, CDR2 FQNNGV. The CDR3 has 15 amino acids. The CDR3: CASSPLGQDPYGYTF. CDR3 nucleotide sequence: TGTGCCAGCAGCCCTTTGGGACAGGACCCCTATGGCTACACCTTC.

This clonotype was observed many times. CDR3 DNA sequence: TGTGCCAGCAGCCCTCAGGGCACCTCTGGAAACACCATATATTTT. Translation: CASSPQGTSGNTIYF. The chain combines TRBV9 with TRBJ1-3; D perhaps matches TRBD1 (5 bases). This CDR3 comprises 15 residues. Germline loops: CDR1 SGDLS, CDR2 YYNGEE. Trimming pared 4 bases from V and 0 bases from J, leaving 11 bases between.

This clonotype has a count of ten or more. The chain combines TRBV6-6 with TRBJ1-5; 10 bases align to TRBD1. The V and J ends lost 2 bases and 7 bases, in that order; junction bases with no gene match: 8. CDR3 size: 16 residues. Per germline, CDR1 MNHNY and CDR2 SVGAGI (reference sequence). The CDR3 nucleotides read TGTGCCAGCAGTTACGGGTCGGGACAGGGGATACAGCCCCAGCATTTT. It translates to CASSYGSGQGIQPQHF.

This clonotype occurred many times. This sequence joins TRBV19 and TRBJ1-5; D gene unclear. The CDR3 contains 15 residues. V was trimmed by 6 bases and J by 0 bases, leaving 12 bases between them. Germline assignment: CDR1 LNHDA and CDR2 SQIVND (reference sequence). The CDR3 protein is CASSTTVDSNQPQHF. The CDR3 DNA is TGTGCCAGTAGCACAACGGTTGATAGCAATCAGCCCCAGCATTTT. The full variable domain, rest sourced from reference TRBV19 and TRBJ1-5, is DGGITQSPKYLFRKEGQNVTLSCEQNLNHDAMYWYRQDPGQGLRLIYYSQIVNDFQKGDIAEGYSVSREKKESFPLTVTSAQKNPTAFYLCASSTTVDSNQPQHFGDGTRLSIL.

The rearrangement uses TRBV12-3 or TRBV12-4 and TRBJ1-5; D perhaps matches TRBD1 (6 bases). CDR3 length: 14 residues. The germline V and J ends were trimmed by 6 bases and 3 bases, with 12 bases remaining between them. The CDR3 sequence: CASSTTGLNQPQHF. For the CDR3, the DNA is TGTGCCAGCAGCACGACAGGCCTCAATCAGCCCCAGCATTTT.

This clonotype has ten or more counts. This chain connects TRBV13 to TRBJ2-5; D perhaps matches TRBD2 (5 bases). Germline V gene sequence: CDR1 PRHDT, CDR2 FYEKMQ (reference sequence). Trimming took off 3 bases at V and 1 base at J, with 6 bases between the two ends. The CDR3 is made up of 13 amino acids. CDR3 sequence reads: CASSLGVQETQYF. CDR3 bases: TGTGCCAGCAGCTTGGGAGTCCAAGAGACCCAGTACTTC.

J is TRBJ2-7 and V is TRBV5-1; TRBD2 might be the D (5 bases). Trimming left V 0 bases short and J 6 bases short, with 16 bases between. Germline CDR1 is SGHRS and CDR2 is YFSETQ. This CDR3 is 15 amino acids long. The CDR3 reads CASSLAPQVRGEQYF. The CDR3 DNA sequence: TGCGCCAGCAGCTTGGCCCCGCAGGTACGGGGCGAGCAGTACTTC.